These T cell receptor beta chains were read from a single sample in a study of cytomegalovirus exposure and HLA in healthy donors. Libraries were prepared by immunoSEQ multiplex PCR; TCRdb keeps only in-frame clonotypes and omits some of them. The data contain fewer than 120,000 clones, roughly 80% of them singletons. Sequenced input: PBMCs. These receptor sequences come from a man aged 25-45 years in good health and CMV-seropositive. The CDR3 runs from the conserved cysteine through the conserved F or W. A D gene is named only where the DNA matches it firmly. Not every row has a clone size; where given, it reads once, few, many or a size class.

>TRBJ1-1|.|TRBV27|.
CASSLTGGGTEAFF
TGTGCCAGCAGTTTAACAGGCGGCGGCACTGAAGCTTTCTTT
>TRBJ2-7|.|TRBV6-1|.
CASNRGGTSYEQYF
TGTGCCAGCAACCGAGGGGGAACCTCCTACGAGCAGTACTTC
>TRBJ1-1|.|TRBV7-8|.
CASSLVIAAEAFF
TGTGCCAGCAGCTTAGTTATAGCGGCTGAAGCTTTCTTT
>TRBJ2-5|once|TRBV19|TRBD1
CASSISTGGGTQYF
TGTGCCAGTAGTATAAGTACAGGGGGAGGTACCCAGTACTTC
>TRBJ1-6|few|TRBV5-6|TRBD1
CASSSGQDSPLHF
TGTGCCAGCAGCTCAGGACAGGATTCACCCCTCCACTTT
>TRBJ2-1|.|TRBV30|TRBD1
CAWSVRGRLDNEQFF
TGTGCCTGGAGCGTCAGGGGGCGCCTAGACAATGAGCAGTTCTTC
>TRBJ1-3|.|TRBV5-6|.
CASSLSGQLGNTIYF
TGTGCCAGCAGCTTGTCCGGACAGCTTGGAAACACCATATATTTT
>TRBJ1-3|few|TRBV10-3|.
CAISDPSGGMGNTIYF
TGTGCCATCAGTGATCCCTCGGGGGGGATGGGAAACACCATATATTTT
>TRBJ2-2|.|TRBV5-1|.
CASSLGHGPGELFF
TGCGCCAGCAGCCTTGGACACGGTCCCGGGGAGCTGTTTTTT
>TRBJ2-7|.|TRBV9|.
CASSVDLGLAYEQYF
TGTGCCAGCAGCGTAGACCTAGGCCTGGCCTACGAGCAGTACTTC
>TRBJ2-2|.|TRBV18|.
CASSPRGGNTGELFF
TGTGCCAGCTCACCACGAGGGGGGAACACCGGGGAGCTGTTTTTT
>TRBJ2-7|.|TRBV6-1|TRBD2
CASSGLAGGFLRNYEQYF
TGTGCCAGCAGTGGACTAGCGGGGGGGTTTCTAAGGAATTACGAGCAGTACTTC
>TRBJ2-2|.|TRBV29-1|TRBD1
CSGGQGSNTGELFF
TGCAGCGGGGGACAGGGTTCGAACACCGGGGAGCTGTTTTTT
>TRBJ2-1|.|TRBV29-1|.
CSVEIFASEDEQFF
TGCAGCGTCGAGATTTTCGCGTCTGAGGATGAGCAGTTCTTC
>TRBJ1-2|.|TRBV19|TRBD1
CASRGQGAGGYTF
TGTGCCAGTAGGGGACAGGGGGCAGGTGGCTACACCTTC
>TRBJ1-5|.|TRBV7-3|TRBD1
CASSFHRGLLSNQPQHF
TGTGCCAGCAGCTTCCACAGGGGACTCCTTAGCAATCAGCCCCAGCATTTT
>TRBJ2-3|.|TRBV27|TRBD1
CASSLYRDRGTDTQYF
TGTGCCAGCAGTTTATACCGGGACAGGGGAACAGATACGCAGTATTTT
>TRBJ1-1|once|TRBV5-1|.
CASSSFLGARRTEAFF
TGCGCCAGCAGCTCCTTTTTGGGGGCGCGAAGAACTGAAGCTTTCTTT
>TRBJ2-1|few|TRBV25-1|TRBD2
CASSGGTSGGASYNEQFF
TGTGCCAGCAGTGGTGGGACTAGCGGGGGGGCCTCCTACAATGAGCAGTTCTTC
>TRBJ2-5|.|TRBV5-1|TRBD1
CASSHETGQNQETQYF
TGCGCCAGCAGCCACGAGACGGGACAGAACCAAGAGACCCAGTACTTC
>TRBJ2-3|.|TRBV30|.
CAWRKRGLTDTQYF
TGTGCCTGGAGAAAACGGGGACTCACAGATACGCAGTATTTT
>TRBJ1-1|.|TRBV9|.
CASSPGGSGRNTEAFF
TGTGCCAGCAGCCCTGGGGGGAGTGGGAGGAACACTGAAGCTTTCTTT